This T cell receptor (beta chain) was sequenced in a study of sequential checkpoint blockade in melanoma (dated 2019 in TCRdb). With regard to the full study: Patients were randomized 1:1 to first-line nivolumab followed by ipilimumab (arm A) or ipilimumab followed by nivolumab (arm B). Maintenance nivolumab came after each of the two trial sequences. Study-level results and caveats: The response-prediction model combining TCR metrics and mutation burden needs validation in larger, independent patient cohorts.

The sample's treatment or condition label is to be understood as: randomized to nivolumab then ipilimumab (arm A) or the reverse (arm B). None of the trial patients had been given prior DNA-damaging chemotherapy. A FACS Aria II flow cytometer was used to sort live CD3+CD8+ cells that were negative for CD19 and CD56 from thawed PBMCs. Samples were obtained from patients with melanoma enrolled in CheckMate 064, a randomized, open-label phase II trial of sequential checkpoint blockade. Peripheral blood mononuclear cells were collected by leukapheresis, purified with Ficoll-Paque, and frozen in human serum with roughly 10% DMSO. Immediately after sorting, the purity of the sorted blood CD3+CD8+ cells was confirmed to be >98%, and DNA was then extracted. Regarding this clone: Its recognized antigen is unknown. Per-nucleotide qualities are absent, and no much larger clonotype sits a single base away.

The immunoSEQ Assay was used to immunosequence TCRbeta CDR3 regions from genomic DNA. Before high-throughput sequencing, genomic DNA was amplified using bias-controlled multiplex PCR. In the source study's methods: To quantify the absolute abundance of each unique TCRbeta CDR3 region, the sequences were collapsed and filtered. Clonality was defined as 1 minus Pielou's evenness and was calculated using productive rearrangements only. A previously published method was used to identify clones whose frequencies were significantly greater in on-treatment samples than in baseline samples. Not all clones reach the TCRdb copy of this immuneACCESS table, which keeps in-frame sequences only. Checked studies attribute under half of the gap to unresolved V genes and leave the rest unexplained. D and trimming come from the DNA, and the V and J calls and clone size come from that table. This sample holds roughly 5,100 clones; approximately 80% were observed only once. The ten largest make up around three fifths of the sample.

The germline V gene yields SNHLY for CDR1 and FYNNEI for CDR2. The CDR3, from cysteine to phenylalanine, totals 18 residues. Of the read, only the CDR3 DNA is kept; its 54 bases are in frame from base 1. The junction shows trimming of 6 bases on V and 3 bases on J, and the gene matches do not reach 19 bases of it. The clonotype originates from a human donor with melanoma. Specimen: CD8+ T cells sorted from blood (inferred from file names), collected from a patient given nivolumab and ipilimumab in sequence. The receptor chain draws on TRBV2 and TRBJ1-2; 7 middle bases align to TRBD1. The sequenced DNA: TGTGCCAGCAGCAGGGGGGCCTATGGAGGAACTGCGGACTATGGCTACACCTTC. Its protein product is CASSRGAYGGTADYGYTF.